The sequence of this T cell receptor beta chain was determined in a study of blood T cell repertoires in COVID-19 (TCRdb year 2020). Describing the broader study: Samples from collaborators originated in the United States, Italy and Spain and spanned both the acute and convalescent phases of COVID-19. The material from the prospective study consisted of cDNA or gDNA derived from T cells, B-cell-depleted T cells, or PBMCs. The dataset comprised deeply sampled blood TCRbeta repertoires from subjects exposed to, actively infected with, or recovered from COVID-19. The repertoires were released in a freely available public database intended as a resource for research on the immune response to SARS-CoV-2. Samples were obtained from the ongoing ImmuneRACE study (first 160 participants) and from some 1,200 subjects provided by 6 global collaborators. A de-identified subject ID, COVID-19 status, age in years and sex were almost always included in the sample metadata. Where HLA class I and class II types were available, the types were taken from metadata supplied by the sample provider, not from assay-based typing.

CDR1 MNHEY and CDR2 SMNVEV are derived from the germline V gene (reference sequence). The V end gives up 1 base and the J end 6 bases, leaving 5 bases in the junction not matched to a gene. Its CDR3 holds 15 amino acids, cysteine through phenylalanine. Kept here is only the CDR3 DNA, which spans 45 bases and is read in frame from base 1. Whole blood was collected in K2EDTA tubes by collaborating institutions according to the institutions' own protocols. For TCRbeta analysis, collaborators shipped samples as frozen whole blood, isolated PBMCs, or DNA extracted from either of those sample types. The immunoSEQ Assay, a bias-controlled multiplex PCR, was used to amplify TCRbeta CDR3 regions from genomic DNA. Per the authors' processing: Nucleated cell counts per sample were estimated from amplification of reference gene primers within the assay. To quantify the absolute abundance of each unique TCRbeta CDR3 rearrangement, sequence reads were collapsed and filtered. For each sample, productive Simpson clonality was calculated as the square root of Simpson's diversity index over productive rearrangements. Here the immuneACCESS table is served through TCRdb, limited to in-frame sequences with V and J called. Missing clones are a known gap in these copies; in checked studies unresolved V genes cover under half, and the rest lacks a known reason. V and J calls and clone size are as listed in that table; D and trimming were resolved from the DNA. The sample table records 100,000 to 150,000 clones; roughly four fifths of these occur just once. The ten largest account for 3.8% of the sample.

Note on this clone: No antigen is known for it. It has no much larger one-base neighbor in the sample; base qualities were not kept.

Broader findings and caveats from the paper: The amount of clinical and demographic metadata varied by source and participant and was provided uncurated.

The chain is encoded by TRBV27 joined to TRBJ2-7; 11 central bases correspond to TRBD2. The specimen sequenced was peripheral blood. The clonotype comes from a woman aged 45-59 years with acute or convalescent COVID-19. This receptor carries the CDR3 CASSLLLAGVFEQYF. The DNA is TGTGCCAGCAGTTTATTACTAGCGGGAGTGTTCGAGCAGTACTTC.